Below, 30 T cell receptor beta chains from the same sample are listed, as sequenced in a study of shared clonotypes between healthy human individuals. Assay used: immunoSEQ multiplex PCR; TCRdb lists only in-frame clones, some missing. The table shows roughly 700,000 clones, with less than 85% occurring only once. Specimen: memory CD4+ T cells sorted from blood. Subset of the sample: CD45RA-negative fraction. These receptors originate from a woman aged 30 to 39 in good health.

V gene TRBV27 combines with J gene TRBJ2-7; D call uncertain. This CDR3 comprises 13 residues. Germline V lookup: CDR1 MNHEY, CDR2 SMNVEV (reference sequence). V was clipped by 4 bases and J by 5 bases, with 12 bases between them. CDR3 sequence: CASSSPLGNEQYF. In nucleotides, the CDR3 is TGTGCCAGCAGTTCCCCGTTGGGGAACGAGCAGTACTTC.

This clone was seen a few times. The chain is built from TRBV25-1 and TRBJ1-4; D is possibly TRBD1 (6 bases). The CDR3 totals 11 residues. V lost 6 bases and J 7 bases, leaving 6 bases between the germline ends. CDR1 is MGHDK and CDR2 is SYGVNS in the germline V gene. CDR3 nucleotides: TGTGCCAGCAGGGACAGTGAAAAACTGTTTTTT. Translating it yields CASRDSEKLFF.

This CDR3 reads CASTERTETQYF. The CDR3 DNA reads as TGTGCCAGCACCGAGAGGACAGAGACCCAGTACTTC. This chain connects TRBV7-2 to TRBJ2-5; no clear D gene. The CDR3 runs to 12 residues. CDR1 SGHTA and CDR2 FQGNSA come from the germline V gene. Trimming cost V 7 bases and J 4 bases, with 10 bases left between them.

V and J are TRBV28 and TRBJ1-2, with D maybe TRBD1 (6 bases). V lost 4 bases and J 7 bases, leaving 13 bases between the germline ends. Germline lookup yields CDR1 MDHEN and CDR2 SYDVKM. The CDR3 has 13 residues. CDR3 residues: CASSSTGRGGYTF. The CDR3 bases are TGTGCCAGCAGTTCCACAGGGCGGGGTGGCTACACCTTC.

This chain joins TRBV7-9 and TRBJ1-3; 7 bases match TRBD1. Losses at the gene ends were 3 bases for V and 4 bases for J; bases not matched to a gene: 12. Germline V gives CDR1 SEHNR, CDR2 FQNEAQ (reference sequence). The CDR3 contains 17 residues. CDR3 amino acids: CASSFPATGVAGNTIYF. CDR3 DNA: TGTGCCAGCAGCTTTCCAGCCACAGGGGTGGCGGGAAACACCATATATTTT. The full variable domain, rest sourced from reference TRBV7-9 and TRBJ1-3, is DTGVSQNPRHKITKRGQNVTFRCDPISEHNRLYWYRQTLGQGPEFLTYFQNEAQLEKSRLLSDRFSAERPKGSFSTLEIQRTEQGDSAMYLCASSFPATGVAGNTIYFGEGSWLTVV.

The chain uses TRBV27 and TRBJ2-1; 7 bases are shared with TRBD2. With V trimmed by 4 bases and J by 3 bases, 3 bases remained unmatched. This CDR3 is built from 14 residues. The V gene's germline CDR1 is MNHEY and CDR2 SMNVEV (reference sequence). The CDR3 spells CASSWASGYNEQFF. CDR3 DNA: TGTGCCAGCAGTTGGGCTAGCGGCTACAATGAGCAGTTCTTC.

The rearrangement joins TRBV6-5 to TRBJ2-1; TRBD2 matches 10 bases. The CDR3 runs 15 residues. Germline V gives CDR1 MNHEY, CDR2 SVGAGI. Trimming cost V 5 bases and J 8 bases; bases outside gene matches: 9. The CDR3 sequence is CASSPTSGNIDEQFF. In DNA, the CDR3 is TGTGCCAGCAGTCCAACTAGCGGGAACATCGATGAGCAGTTCTTC.

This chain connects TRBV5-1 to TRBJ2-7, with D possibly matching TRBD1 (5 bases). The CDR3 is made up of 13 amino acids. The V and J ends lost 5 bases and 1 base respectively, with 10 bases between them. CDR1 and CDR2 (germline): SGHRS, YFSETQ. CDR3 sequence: CASRIGQSYEQYF. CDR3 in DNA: TGCGCCAGCAGGATAGGACAATCCTACGAGCAGTACTTC.

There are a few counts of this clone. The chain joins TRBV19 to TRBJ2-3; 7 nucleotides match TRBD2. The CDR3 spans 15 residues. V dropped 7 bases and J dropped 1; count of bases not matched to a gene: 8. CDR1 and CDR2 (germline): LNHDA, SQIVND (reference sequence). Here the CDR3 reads CASTPRSGGTDTQYF. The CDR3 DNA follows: TGTGCCAGTACCCCCAGAAGCGGGGGCACAGATACGCAGTATTTT.

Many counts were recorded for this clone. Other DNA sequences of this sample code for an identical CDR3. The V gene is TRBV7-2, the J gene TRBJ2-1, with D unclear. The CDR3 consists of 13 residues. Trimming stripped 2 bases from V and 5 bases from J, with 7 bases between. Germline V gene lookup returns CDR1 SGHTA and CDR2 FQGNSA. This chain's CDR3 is CASSLRTDNEQFF. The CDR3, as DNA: TGTGCCAGCAGCTTACGGACCGACAATGAGCAGTTCTTC.

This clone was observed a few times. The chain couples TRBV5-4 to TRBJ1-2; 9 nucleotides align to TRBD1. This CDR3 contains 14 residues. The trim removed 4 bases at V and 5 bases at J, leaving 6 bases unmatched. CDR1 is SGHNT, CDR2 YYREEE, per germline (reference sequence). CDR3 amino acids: CASSQDGQGYGYTF. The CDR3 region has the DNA TGTGCCAGCAGCCAAGACGGACAGGGGTATGGCTACACCTTC.

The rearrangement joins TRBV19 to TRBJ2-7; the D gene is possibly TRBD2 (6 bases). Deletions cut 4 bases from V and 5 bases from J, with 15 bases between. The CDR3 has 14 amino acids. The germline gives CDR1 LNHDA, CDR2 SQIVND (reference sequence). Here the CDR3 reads CASSTGDSRDEQYF. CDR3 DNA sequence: TGTGCCAGTAGTACGGGGGACTCCCGGGACGAGCAGTACTTC.

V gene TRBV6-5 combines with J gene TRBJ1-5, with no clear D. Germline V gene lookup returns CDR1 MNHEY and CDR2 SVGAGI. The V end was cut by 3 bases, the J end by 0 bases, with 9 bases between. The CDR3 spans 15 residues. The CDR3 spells CASSYRAYSNQPQHF. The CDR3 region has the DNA TGTGCCAGCAGTTATCGGGCATATAGCAATCAGCCCCAGCATTTT.

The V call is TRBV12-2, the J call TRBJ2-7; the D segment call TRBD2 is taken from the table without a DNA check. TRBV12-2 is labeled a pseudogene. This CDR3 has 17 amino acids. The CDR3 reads CASRLEGNGRASGEQYF. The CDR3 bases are TGTGCAAGTCGCCTAGAAGGAAACGGGAGGGCCTCGGGCGAGCAGTACTTC.

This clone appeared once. CDR3: CASSTGTFYEQYF. In nucleotides, the CDR3 is TGTGCCAGCAGTACCGGGACATTCTACGAGCAGTACTTC. The rearrangement links TRBV2 to TRBJ2-7, with D perhaps TRBD1 (6 bases). This CDR3 comprises 13 residues. Trimming left V 5 bases short and J 3 bases short, with 11 bases between. Germline CDR1 reads SNHLY; CDR2 reads FYNNEI.

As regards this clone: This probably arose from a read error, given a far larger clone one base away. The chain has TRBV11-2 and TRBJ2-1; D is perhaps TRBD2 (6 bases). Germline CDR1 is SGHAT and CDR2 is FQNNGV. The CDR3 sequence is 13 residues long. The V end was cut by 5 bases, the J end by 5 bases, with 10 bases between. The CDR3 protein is CASSPQRDNEQFF. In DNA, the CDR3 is TGTGCCAGCAGCCCCCAGCGGGACAATGAGCAGTTCTTC. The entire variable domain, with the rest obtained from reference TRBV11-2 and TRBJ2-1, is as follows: EAGVAQSPRYKIIEKRQSVAFWCNPISGHATLYWYQQILGQGPKLLIQFQNNGVVDDSQLPKDRFSAERLKGVDSTLKIQPAKLEDSAVYLCASSPQRDNEQFFGPGTRLTVL.

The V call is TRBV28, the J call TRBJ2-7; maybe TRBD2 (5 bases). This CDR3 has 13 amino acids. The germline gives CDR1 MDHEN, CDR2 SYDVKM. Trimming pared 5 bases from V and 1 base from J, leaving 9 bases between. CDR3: CASSRSGSYEQYF. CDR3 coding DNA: TGTGCCAGCAGTCGAAGCGGTTCCTACGAGCAGTACTTC.

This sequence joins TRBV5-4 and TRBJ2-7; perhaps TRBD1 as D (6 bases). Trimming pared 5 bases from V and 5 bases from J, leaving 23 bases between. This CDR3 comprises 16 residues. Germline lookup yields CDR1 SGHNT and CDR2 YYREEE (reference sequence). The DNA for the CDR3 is TGTGCCAGCAGACGCGTCGGACAGTCTTACGCCCACGAGCAGTACTTC. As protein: CASRRVGQSYAHEQYF.

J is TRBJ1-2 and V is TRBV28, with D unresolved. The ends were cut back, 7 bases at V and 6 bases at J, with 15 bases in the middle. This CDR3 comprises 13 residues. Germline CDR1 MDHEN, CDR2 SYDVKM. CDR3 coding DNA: TGTGCCAGCACCCTATTGGGCCTGAATGGCTACACCTTC. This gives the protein CASTLLGLNGYTF.

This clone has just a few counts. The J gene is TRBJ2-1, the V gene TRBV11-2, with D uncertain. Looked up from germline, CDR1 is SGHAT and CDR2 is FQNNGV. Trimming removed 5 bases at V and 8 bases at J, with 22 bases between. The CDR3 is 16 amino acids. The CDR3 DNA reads TGTGCCAGCAGCCCAAAACAAACGATCCTAGGCGATGAGCAGTTCTTC. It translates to CASSPKQTILGDEQFF.

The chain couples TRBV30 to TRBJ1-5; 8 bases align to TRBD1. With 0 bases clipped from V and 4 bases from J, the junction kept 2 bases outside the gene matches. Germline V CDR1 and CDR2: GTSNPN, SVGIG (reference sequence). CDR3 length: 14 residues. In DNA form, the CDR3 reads TGTGCCTGGAGTGTTACAGGGGGGAATCAGCCCCAGCATTTT. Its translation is CAWSVTGGNQPQHF. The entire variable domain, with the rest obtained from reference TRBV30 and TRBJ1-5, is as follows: SQTIHQWPATLVQPVGSPLSLECTVEGTSNPNLYWYRQAAGRGLQLLFYSVGIGQISSEVPQNLSASRPQDRQFILSSKKLLLSDSGFYLCAWSVTGGNQPQHFGDGTRLSIL.

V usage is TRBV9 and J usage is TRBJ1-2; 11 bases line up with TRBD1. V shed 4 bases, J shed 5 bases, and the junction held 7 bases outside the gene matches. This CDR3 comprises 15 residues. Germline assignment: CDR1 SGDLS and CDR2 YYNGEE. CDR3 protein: CASSPRTGGDYGYTF. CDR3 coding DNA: TGTGCCAGCAGCCCAAGGACAGGGGGCGATTATGGCTACACCTTC. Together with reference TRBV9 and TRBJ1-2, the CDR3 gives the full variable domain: DSGVTQTPKHLITATGQRVTLRCSPRSGDLSVYWYQQSLDQGLQFLIQYYNGEERAKGNILERFSAQQFPDLHSELNLSSLELGDSALYFCASSPRTGGDYGYTFGSGTRLTVV.

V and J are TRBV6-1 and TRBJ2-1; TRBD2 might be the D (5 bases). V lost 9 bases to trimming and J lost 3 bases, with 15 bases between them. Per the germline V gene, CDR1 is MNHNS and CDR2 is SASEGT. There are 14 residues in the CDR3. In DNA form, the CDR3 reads TGTGCCAGTGGGCCGGGAAGCGGCTACAATGAGCAGTTCTTC. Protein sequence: CASGPGSGYNEQFF.

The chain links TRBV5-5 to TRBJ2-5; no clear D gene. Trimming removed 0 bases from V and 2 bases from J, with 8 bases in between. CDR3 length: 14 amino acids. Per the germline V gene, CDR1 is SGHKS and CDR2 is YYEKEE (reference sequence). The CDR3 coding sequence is TGTGCCAGCAGCTTGGCTGTAGTACAAGAGACCCAGTACTTC. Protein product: CASSLAVVQETQYF. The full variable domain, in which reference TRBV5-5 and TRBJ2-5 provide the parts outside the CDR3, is DAGVTQSPTHLIKTRGQQVTLRCSPISGHKSVSWYQQVLGQGPQFIFQYYEKEERGRGNFPDRFSARQFPNYSSELNVNALLLGDSALYLCASSLAVVQETQYFGPGTRLLVL.

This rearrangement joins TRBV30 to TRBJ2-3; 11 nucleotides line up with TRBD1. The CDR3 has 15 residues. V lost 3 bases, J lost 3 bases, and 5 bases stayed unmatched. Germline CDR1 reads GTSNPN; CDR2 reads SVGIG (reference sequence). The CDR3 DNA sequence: TGTGCCTGGAGCCCCGGGACAGGGGGTACAGATACGCAGTATTTT. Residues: CAWSPGTGGTDTQYF.

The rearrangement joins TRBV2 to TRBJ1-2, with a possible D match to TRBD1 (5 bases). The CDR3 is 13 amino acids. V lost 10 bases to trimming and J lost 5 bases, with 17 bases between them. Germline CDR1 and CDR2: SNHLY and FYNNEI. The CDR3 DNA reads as TGTGCCATCGCCGGGCTGTCAGGGTATGGCTACACCTTC. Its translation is CAIAGLSGYGYTF.

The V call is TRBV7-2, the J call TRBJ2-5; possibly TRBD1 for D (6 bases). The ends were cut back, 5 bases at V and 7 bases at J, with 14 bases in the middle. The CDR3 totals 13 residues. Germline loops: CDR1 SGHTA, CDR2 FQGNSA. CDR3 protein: CASSTQGGGTQYF. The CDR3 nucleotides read TGTGCCAGCAGCACACAGGGTGGGGGGACCCAGTACTTC.

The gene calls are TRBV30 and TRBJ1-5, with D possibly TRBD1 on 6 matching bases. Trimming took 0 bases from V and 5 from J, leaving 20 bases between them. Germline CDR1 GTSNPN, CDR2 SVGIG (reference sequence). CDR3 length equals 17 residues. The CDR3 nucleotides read TGTGCCTGGAGTGTTTCCAAGATCAACAGGGAGGATCAGCCCCAGCATTTT. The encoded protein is CAWSVSKINREDQPQHF.

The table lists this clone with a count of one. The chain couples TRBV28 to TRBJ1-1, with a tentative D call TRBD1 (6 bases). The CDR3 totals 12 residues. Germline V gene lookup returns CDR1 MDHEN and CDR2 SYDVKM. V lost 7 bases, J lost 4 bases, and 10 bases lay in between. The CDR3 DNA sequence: TGTGCCAGCACCACAGGGAGCACTGAAGCTTTCTTT. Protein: CASTTGSTEAFF.

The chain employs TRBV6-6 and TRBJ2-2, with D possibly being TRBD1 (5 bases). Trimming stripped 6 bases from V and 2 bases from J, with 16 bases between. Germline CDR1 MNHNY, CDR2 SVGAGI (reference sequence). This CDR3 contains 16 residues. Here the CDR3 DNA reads TGTGCCAGCAGCCCCCTCAGGCGGACAAACACCGGGGAGCTGTTTTTT. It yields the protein CASSPLRRTNTGELFF.